Listed here is a single TCR beta chain. Its antigen is unknown. This table comes from immunoSEQ multiplex PCR, and its TCRdb copy is limited to in-frame clones, with some not included. The sample has about 2 million clones, approximately 94% seen once. The sample belongs to a study of shared clonotypes between healthy human individuals. The wider study: Each donor's CD8 memory used one plate, CD8 naive two, each CD4 subset three.

CD45RO-negative CD8 cells positively selected for CCR7 made up the naive population, which excluded terminally differentiated effector memory CD45RA+ cells. Each of the donors was a healthy adult who was HIV-negative and had not had a recent acute infection or vaccination. Study-wide findings and caveats: The four-donor shared clonotypes exceeded non-shared clonotypes in generation probability, with non-shared ones scoring lower.

The sequence was collected from a man younger than 35 in good health. The sample consisted of naive CD8+ T cells sorted from blood.

This CDR3 reads CASSGEQGPTNEKLFF. For the CDR3, the DNA is TGTGCCAGCAGCGGGGAACAGGGCCCAACTAATGAAAAACTGTTTTTT. This rearrangement joins TRBV5-4 to TRBJ1-4; maybe TRBD1 (6 bases). This CDR3 spans 16 amino acids. V shed 4 bases and J shed 0 bases, with 13 bases lying between them. Germline CDR1 reads SGHNT; CDR2 reads YYREEE (reference sequence).